One T cell receptor (beta chain) is described in this entry. The data stem from a study of PD-L1 blockade in urothelial cancer. For the study at large: Twenty-five out of 29 patients were men whose urothelial cancer was bladder-origin. Researchers looked at the blood 3 weeks (second dose) and 6 weeks after treatment began.

The protocol was immunoSEQ multiplex PCR, while the TCRdb copy is restricted to in-frame clones and leaves out a portion. Of about 56,000 clones in the sample, just over 85% were seen once. Germline V CDR1 and CDR2: SNHLY, FYNNEI. The CDR3 loop spans 14 amino acids. Trimming removed 6 bases at V and 0 bases at J, with 9 bases between. Urothelial carcinoma, locally advanced or metastatic, affected the patients. Sequenced material: PBMCs, taken around atezolizumab (anti-PD-L1) treatment. The chain employs TRBV2 and TRBJ1-5; D unresolved. The sequence was collected from a man aged 50 to 60 with urothelial cancer. The CDR3 bases are TGTGCCAGCAGGCTAGAAAATAGCAATCAGCCCCAGCATTTT. Its protein is CASRLENSNQPQHF.